These 32 T cell receptor beta chains originate from one sample sequenced in a study of T cells after yellow fever vaccination. TCRdb re-called the 5' RACE reads through MiXCR, storing one row per CDR3 protein. The top ten clones hold roughly a sixth of a sample with hundreds of thousands of distinct CDR3 sequences, just over 20% of them seen once. The source material was PBMCs, sampled 21 days after the first yellow fever vaccination. The receptors shown here come from a man younger than 35 who received the YFV17D yellow fever vaccine.

As regards this clonotype: The CDR3 ends on some other residue instead of the conserved phenylalanine or tryptophan, so this is likely a read error. The chain joins TRBV24-1 to TRBJ2-2; 9 bases are a match to TRBD2. This CDR3 contains 17 residues. Germline trimming cut 7 bases from V and 4 bases from J; bases unmatched to any gene: 12. CDR1 and CDR2 from the germline V gene are KGHDR and SFDVKD. The CDR3 DNA is TGTGCCACCAGCAGTCTAATAGCGGGGGCCAGCACCGGGGAGCTGTTTTCT. This codes for CATSSLIAGASTGELFS.

In its sample, this clonotype was seen a few times. The J gene is TRBJ2-7, the V gene TRBV5-1; D not resolved. The CDR3 length is 14 residues. Germline V CDR1 and CDR2: SGHRS, YFSETQ. V gave up 6 bases and J gave up 0 bases, with 13 bases separating them. CDR3 in DNA: TGCGCCAGCAAGGAGATGGCCAGCTCCTACGAGCAGTACTTC. It specifies CASKEMASSYEQYF.

This clonotype was observed a handful of times. V usage is TRBV5-4 and J usage is TRBJ2-7, with 10 bases fitting TRBD1. The CDR3 contains 15 residues. Losses at the gene ends were 3 bases for V and 4 bases for J; bases not matched to a gene: 7. CDR1 and CDR2 (germline): SGHNT, YYREEE (reference sequence). The CDR3: CASSSARTGGYEQYF. In DNA, the CDR3 is TGTGCCAGCAGCTCTGCCCGGACAGGGGGGTACGAGCAGTACTTC.

The CDR3 spells CASSQGVQGLETQYF. The CDR3 region has the DNA TGCGCCAGCAGCCAGGGCGTACAGGGATTAGAGACCCAGTACTTC. This rearrangement joins TRBV4-1 to TRBJ2-5; weak D call: TRBD1 (6 bases). Germline V gene lookup returns CDR1 MGHRA and CDR2 YSYEKL. The CDR3 sequence is 15 residues long. Trimming removed 3 bases from V and 4 bases from J, with 15 bases in between.

This clonotype was recorded a few times. The chain uses TRBV12-5 and TRBJ1-5; TRBD1 agrees at 9 bases. The CDR3 extends over 17 amino acids. The junction had 5 bases not matched to a gene; V was cut back by 0 bases and J by 2 bases. Germline lookup yields CDR1 LGHNT and CDR2 FRNRAP. CDR3 loop: CASGLVLGQGGNQPQHF. DNA of the CDR3: TGTGCTAGTGGTTTGGTACTGGGACAGGGAGGCAATCAGCCCCAGCATTTT.

The chain carries TRBV4-3 and TRBJ2-3; perhaps TRBD1 as D (6 bases). There are 13 residues in the CDR3. The V end was cut by 5 bases, the J end by 12 bases, with 18 bases between. Germline V gene lookup returns CDR1 LGHNA and CDR2 YSLEER. The CDR3 reads CASSNTGFGTQYF. CDR3 DNA: TGCGCCAGCAGCAACACAGGGTTCGGTACACAGTATTTT.

This clonotype was picked up a small number of times. The chain has TRBV7-9 and TRBJ2-7; 8 bases agree with TRBD1. In germline, CDR1 is SEHNR, CDR2 FQNEAQ (reference sequence). V trimming: 5 bases; J trimming: 2 bases; junction bases outside the gene matches: 5. This CDR3 contains 14 residues. The CDR3 DNA sequence: TGTGCCAGCAGCAAAGACAGGGGCACCTACGAGCAGTACTTC. Encoded protein: CASSKDRGTYEQYF.

This clonotype was seen more than once but under ten times. DNA for the CDR3: TGCAGTGCGAGTATTGTAGGCGAGCAAGAGACCCAGTACTTC. Its protein product is CSASIVGEQETQYF. The chain combines TRBV20-1 with TRBJ2-5; D is unresolved. Germline assignment: CDR1 DFQATT and CDR2 SNEGSKA (reference sequence). V was pared by 6 bases and J by 2 bases, with 16 bases between. The CDR3 has 14 residues.

This clonotype was observed at least ten times. This chain joins TRBV5-1 and TRBJ2-3; D uncertain. This CDR3 contains 15 residues. CDR1 SGHRS and CDR2 YFSETQ come from the germline V gene. The V end lost 3 bases, the J end lost 8 bases, and 19 bases lay between the germline ends. CDR3 DNA: TGCGCCAGCAGCTCCGGCCGGCTTCCCCCCGGTACGCAGTATTTT. This encodes CASSSGRLPPGTQYF.

The V gene is TRBV27, the J gene TRBJ1-6; a weak D match, TRBD1 (6 bases). Between the trimmed V and J ends, which lost 4 bases and 14 bases, there was a span of 15 bases. Germline CDR1 reads MNHEY; CDR2 reads SMNVEV (reference sequence). The CDR3 consists of 13 residues. The CDR3 nucleotides read TGTGCCAGCAGTTGGGGGGCCCTCGGGTCCCTCCACTTT. Translating it yields CASSWGALGSLHF.

The chain uses TRBV2 and TRBJ2-7; 7 bases are a match to TRBD1. Germline CDR1 and CDR2: SNHLY and FYNNEI. The V gene end was trimmed by 5 bases and the J gene end by 1 base; junction bases not matched to a gene: 11. CDR3 length: 16 amino acids. The CDR3 loop is CASSSSRDRFSYEQYF. The CDR3 DNA reads TGTGCCAGCAGTTCCAGCCGGGACAGATTTTCCTACGAGCAGTACTTC.

This clonotype was detected ten times or more. CDR3 sequence (DNA): TGTGCCAGCAGCATTGGCGGCGGGGGAGGAGAGACCCAGTACTTC. Translating it yields CASSIGGGGGETQYF. This chain connects TRBV7-9 to TRBJ2-5, with 7 positions matching TRBD2. The length of the CDR3 is 15 residues. In germline, CDR1 is SEHNR, CDR2 FQNEAQ (reference sequence). V was pared by 5 bases and J by 4 bases, with 10 bases of the junction left unmatched.

This clonotype was counted between two and nine times. The rearrangement links TRBV4-3 to TRBJ2-2; the D is unclear. Germline V gene sequence: CDR1 LGHNA, CDR2 YSLEER. This CDR3 spans 15 amino acids. The V gene lost 0 bases and the J gene lost 2 bases, with 7 bases spanning the gap. CDR3: CASSQEIINTGELFF. DNA of the CDR3: TGCGCCAGCAGCCAAGAGATCATAAACACCGGGGAGCTGTTTTTT.

The rearrangement uses TRBV29-1 and TRBJ1-2, with a weak D call TRBD1 (6 bases). The germline CDR1 and CDR2 sequences are SQVTM and ANQGSEA. V lost 8 bases and J 8 bases, leaving 15 bases between the germline ends. This CDR3 has 11 residues. DNA for the CDR3: TGCAGCCTCTCGGGGGCTGAGGGCTACACCTTC. This translates into CSLSGAEGYTF. The full variable domain, rest sourced from reference TRBV29-1 and TRBJ1-2, is SAVISQKPSRDICQRGTSLTIQCQVDSQVTMMFWYRQQPGQSLTLIATANQGSEATYESGFVIDKFPISRPNLTFSTLTVSNMSPEDSSIYLCSLSGAEGYTFGSGTRLTVV.

This sequence joins TRBV20-1 and TRBJ1-2, with unresolved D. This CDR3 comprises 17 residues. Germline loops: CDR1 DFQATT, CDR2 SNEGSKA (reference sequence). The germline V and J ends were trimmed by 0 bases and 2 bases, with 19 bases remaining between them. Written as DNA, the CDR3 is TGCAGTGCTAGAGATCGGGAAGTCGTGCCTCCCAACTATGGCTACACCTTC. Translation gives CSARDREVVPPNYGYTF.

This clonotype was detected a few times. The chain recombines TRBV6-2 or TRBV6-3 with TRBJ1-2; TRBD1 matches 8 bases. Germline lookup yields CDR1 MNHEY and CDR2 SVGEGT. V shed 2 bases and J 8 bases; nucleotides not matched to a gene: 4. CDR3 length: 13 amino acids. The CDR3 spells CASSYQDRDGYTF. The CDR3 nucleotides are TGTGCCAGCAGTTACCAGGACAGGGACGGCTACACCTTC.

The V and J genes are TRBV7-2 and TRBJ2-1; D remains ambiguous. The CDR3 sequence is 15 residues long. Trimming cost V 5 bases and J 6 bases, with 17 bases left between them. The germline V gene encodes CDR1 SGHTA and CDR2 FQGNSA. CDR3 sequence (DNA): TGTGCCAGCAGCCCGGGTAATGGCATCCCCAATGAGCAGTTCTTC. Protein: CASSPGNGIPNEQFF.

The chain has TRBV4-3 and TRBJ1-4; TRBD1 matches at 7 bases. Losses at the gene ends were 0 bases for V and 5 bases for J; bases not matched to a gene: 9. The germline V gene encodes CDR1 LGHNA and CDR2 YSLEER. CDR3 length: 17 residues. The CDR3 sequence is CASSQDRGLGQNEKLFF. DNA for the CDR3: TGCGCCAGCAGCCAAGATCGGGGGTTGGGACAGAATGAAAAACTGTTTTTT.

This clonotype was seen a handful of times. The chain is built from TRBV4-1 and TRBJ1-5; 7 nucleotides line up with TRBD1. CDR3 length: 18 amino acids. The V and J ends lost 4 bases and 2 bases, in that order; junction bases with no gene match: 14. Germline V gives CDR1 MGHRA, CDR2 YSYEKL. The CDR3 region has the DNA TGCGCCAGCAGCCCCAGCCCACACAGGGGAGATCGCAATCAGCCCCAGCATTTT. This translates into CASSPSPHRGDRNQPQHF.

The chain employs TRBV29-1 and TRBJ1-5, with a tentative D call TRBD1 (6 bases). Germline CDR1 reads SQVTM; CDR2 reads ANQGSEA. CDR3 size: 13 residues. With 6 bases removed from V and 2 bases from J, the gap between germline ends came to 11 bases. The CDR3 region is CSVRTAGNQPQHF. CDR3 sequence (DNA): TGCAGCGTAAGGACAGCAGGCAATCAGCCCCAGCATTTT.

This clonotype was observed a single time. The rearrangement links TRBV13 to TRBJ2-7, with 7 bases aligning to TRBD2. This CDR3 has 15 amino acids. From germline, CDR1 is PRHDT and CDR2 FYEKMQ (reference sequence). With V trimmed by 0 bases and J by 0 bases, 2 bases remained unmatched. The CDR3 here is CASSLGGEGSYEQYV. The CDR3, as DNA: TGTGCCAGCAGCTTAGGGGGGGAGGGCTCCTACGAGCAGTACGTC.

Only one count was recorded for this clonotype. The genes are TRBV15 and TRBJ1-1, with D perhaps TRBD1 (5 bases). The germline V gene has CDR1 LNHNV and CDR2 YYDKDF (reference sequence). CDR3 length: 13 amino acids. The V gene lost 5 bases and the J gene lost 1 base, with 8 bases spanning the gap. In DNA form, the CDR3 reads TGTGCCACCAGCGAGCAGGGGAACACTGAAGCTTTCTTT. Protein: CATSEQGNTEAFF.

This clonotype appeared a few times. V is TRBV5-5 and J is TRBJ2-1, with 7 positions matching TRBD1. In germline, CDR1 is SGHKS, CDR2 YYEKEE (reference sequence). This CDR3 is 14 amino acids long. Trimming took 4 bases from V and 2 from J; bases not matched to a gene: 3. As DNA, the CDR3 is TGTGCCAGCAGCATGACAGGGCCCTACAATGAGCAGTTCTTC. Its protein is CASSMTGPYNEQFF.

This clonotype came up a few times. This sequence joins TRBV12-3 or TRBV12-4 and TRBJ2-7, with D possibly being TRBD2 (5 bases). The length of the CDR3 is 14 residues. Trimming pared 1 base from V and 2 bases from J, leaving 9 bases between. CDR3 loop: CASSLGGGTYEQYF. DNA for the CDR3: TGTGCCAGCAGTTTAGGTGGAGGTACCTACGAGCAGTACTTC.

The chain couples TRBV5-1 to TRBJ1-2; D unresolved. V gave up 1 base and J gave up 2 bases, with 9 bases separating them. The CDR3 totals 14 residues. The germline CDR1 and CDR2 sequences are SGHRS and YFSETQ. CDR3 residues: CASSLTSGNYGYTF. The CDR3, as DNA: TGCGCCAGCAGCTTGACCAGTGGGAACTATGGCTACACCTTC.

This clonotype was seen just once. The chain has TRBV11-1 and TRBJ1-1, with D tentatively TRBD1 (5 bases). The CDR3 sequence is 16 residues long. V lost 3 bases, J lost 2 bases, and 16 bases lay in between. CDR1 SGHAT and CDR2 FQDESV come from the germline V gene (reference sequence). CDR3 coding DNA: TGTGCCAGCAGCTTCGAGCTAGGGGACCGAAACACTGAAGCTTTCTTT. This gives the protein CASSFELGDRNTEAFF.

The V and J genes are TRBV4-1 and TRBJ2-2; no clear D gene. Trimming stripped 4 bases from V and 6 bases from J, with 6 bases between. CDR3 length: 12 residues. CDR1 is MGHRA, CDR2 YSYEKL, per germline. CDR3 in DNA: TGCGCCAGCAGCCGACACCCCGGGGAGCTGTTTTTT. Translating it yields CASSRHPGELFF.

This clonotype was observed a handful of times. This chain uses TRBV6-5 with TRBJ2-2; perhaps TRBD1 as D (5 bases). The ends were cut back, 2 bases at V and 5 bases at J, with 15 bases in the middle. This CDR3 comprises 16 residues. Germline CDR1 is MNHEY and CDR2 is SVGAGI. Written as DNA, the CDR3 is TGTGCCAGCAGTTACAGGCAGGGCGTTCGTACCGGGGAGCTGTTTTTT. It specifies CASSYRQGVRTGELFF.

The chain has TRBV5-1 and TRBJ1-1; D call uncertain. V shed 4 bases and J shed 1 base, with 8 bases lying between them. Germline-derived CDR1 and CDR2 are SGHRS and YFSETQ. The CDR3 runs 13 residues. The CDR3 loop reads CASSEGRNTEAFF. The CDR3 nucleotides are TGCGCCAGCAGCGAGGGAAGGAACACTGAAGCTTTCTTT.

This chain joins TRBV4-3 and TRBJ2-7; tentatively, D is TRBD1 (6 bases). V gave up 0 bases and J gave up 5 bases, with 23 bases separating them. The germline V gene has CDR1 LGHNA and CDR2 YSLEER. This CDR3 is 18 amino acids long. The CDR3: CASSQDPTPTGRGDEQYF. The DNA for the CDR3 is TGCGCCAGCAGCCAAGACCCCACCCCTACAGGGCGTGGGGACGAGCAGTACTTC.

The chain recombines TRBV28 with TRBJ1-1; D ambiguous. CDR3 length: 11 residues. Between the trimmed V and J ends, which lost 1 base and 6 bases, there was a span of 3 bases. In germline, CDR1 is MDHEN, CDR2 SYDVKM. The CDR3 sequence is CASSLFPEAFF. As DNA, the CDR3 is TGTGCCAGCAGTTTATTCCCTGAAGCTTTCTTT.

J is TRBJ1-1 and V is TRBV10-3; D is ambiguous. In germline, CDR1 is ENHRY, CDR2 SYGVKD. Trimming shortened V by 6 bases and J by 1 base, and 6 bases separated the two germline ends. CDR3 length equals 12 residues. The CDR3 DNA reads TGTGCCATCAGCAGAGAGAACACTGAAGCTTTCTTT. This encodes CAISRENTEAFF.